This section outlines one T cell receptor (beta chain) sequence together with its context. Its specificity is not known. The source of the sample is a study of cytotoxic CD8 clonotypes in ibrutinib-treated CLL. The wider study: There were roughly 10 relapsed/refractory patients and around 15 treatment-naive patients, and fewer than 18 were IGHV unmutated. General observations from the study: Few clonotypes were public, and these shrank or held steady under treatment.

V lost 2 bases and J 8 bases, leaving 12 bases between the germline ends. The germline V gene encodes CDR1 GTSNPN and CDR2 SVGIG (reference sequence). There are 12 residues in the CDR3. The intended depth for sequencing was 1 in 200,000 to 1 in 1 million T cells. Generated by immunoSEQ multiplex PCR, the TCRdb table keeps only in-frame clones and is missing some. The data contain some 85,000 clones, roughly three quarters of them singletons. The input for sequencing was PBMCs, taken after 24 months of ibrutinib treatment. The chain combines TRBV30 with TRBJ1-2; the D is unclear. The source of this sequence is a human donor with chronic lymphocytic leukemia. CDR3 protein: CAWSTSPGGYTF. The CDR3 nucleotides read TGTGCCTGGAGTACCTCCCCGGGAGGCTACACCTTC.